The 10 T cell receptor beta chains reported below all come from one sample, sequenced in a study of T cells in Graves' hyperthyroidism and ophthalmopathy. RNA transcripts yielded amplified TCR beta CDR3 regions. A first-round RT-PCR of the TCR CDR3 used the HTBI primer set. MiXCR, run by TCRdb on the multiplex PCR reads, gives a single entry per CDR3 protein. The repertoire holds some 350,000 distinct CDR3 sequences, with 15% to 18% as singletons. Sequencing used blood. These receptors were obtained from a woman between 18 and 30 years old with Graves' hyperthyroidism that later progressed to Graves' ophthalmopathy.

V and J are TRBV12-5 and TRBJ2-5; D unresolved. The germline V gene has CDR1 LGHNT and CDR2 FRNRAP. The V gene lost 3 bases and the J gene lost 4 bases, with 6 bases spanning the gap. The CDR3 is made up of 12 amino acids. CDR3: CASGFSSETQYF. As DNA, the CDR3 is TGTGCTAGTGGTTTTAGCTCAGAGACCCAGTACTTC. The full variable domain, rest sourced from reference TRBV12-5 and TRBJ2-5, is DARVTQTPRHKVTEMGQEVTMRCQPILGHNTVFWYRQTMMQGLELLAYFRNRAPLDDSGMPKDRFSAEMPDATLATLKIQPSEPRDSAVYFCASGFSSETQYFGPGTRLLVL.

The rearrangement uses TRBV19 and TRBJ2-5; 8 positions match TRBD2. In germline, CDR1 is LNHDA, CDR2 SQIVND (reference sequence). V dropped 1 base and J dropped 4; count of bases not matched to a gene: 8. This CDR3 region has 16 residues. This chain's CDR3 is CASSIVYGRARETQYF. DNA for the CDR3: TGTGCCAGTAGTATAGTGTACGGGAGGGCTCGAGAGACCCAGTACTTC.

This chain links TRBV10-3 with TRBJ2-2; D unresolved. Germline CDR1 ENHRY, CDR2 SYGVKD. Trimming shortened V by 3 bases and J by 0 bases, and 26 bases separated the two germline ends. This CDR3 comprises 21 residues. The CDR3 loop is CAISDRYGRQEAPSNTGELFF. The CDR3 nucleotides read TGTGCCATCAGTGACCGCTACGGCAGGCAAGAAGCCCCATCGAACACCGGGGAGCTGTTTTTT.

This clonotype came up a few times. The genes are TRBV29-1 and TRBJ2-2, with D perhaps matching TRBD1 (5 bases). Germline V lookup: CDR1 SQVTM, CDR2 ANQGSEA. V lost 3 bases, J lost 3 bases, and 8 bases lay in between. This CDR3 is 13 amino acids long. The CDR3 here is CSVETEDTGELFF. Written as DNA, the CDR3 is TGCAGCGTTGAGACAGAAGACACCGGGGAGCTGTTTTTT.

This clonotype was counted many times. This chain uses TRBV5-1 with TRBJ2-5; D ambiguous. V shed 1 base and J shed 1 base, with 11 bases lying between them. CDR3 length: 15 amino acids. Germline CDR1 is SGHRS and CDR2 is YFSETQ. The CDR3 DNA sequence: TGCGCCAGCAGCTTGAAGGGCGACGGCCAAGAGACCCAGTACTTC. The encoded protein is CASSLKGDGQETQYF.

Many counts were recorded for this clonotype. The gene calls are TRBV3-1 and TRBJ1-5; TRBD1 matches 9 bases. The CDR3 runs 14 residues. Looked up from germline, CDR1 is LGHDT and CDR2 is YNNKEL (reference sequence). J lost 9 bases, V lost 6 bases, and 9 bases had no gene match. The CDR3 DNA reads TGTGCCAGCAGTCCCGGGACAGGGAAGCTGCCCCAGCATTTT. This gives the protein CASSPGTGKLPQHF.

The V call is TRBV5-6, the J call TRBJ1-2, with D possibly being TRBD1 (5 bases). From germline, CDR1 is SGHDT and CDR2 YYEEEE. The CDR3 runs to 13 residues. The V end was cut by 0 bases, the J end by 4 bases, with 7 bases between. The CDR3 sequence is CASSLVGTYGYTF. CDR3 DNA sequence: TGTGCCAGCAGCTTGGTGGGGACCTATGGCTACACCTTC.

This clonotype was counted ten times or more. The gene calls are TRBV27 and TRBJ1-1, with a weak D call TRBD1 (6 bases). The CDR3 has 15 amino acids. V lost 3 bases to trimming and J lost 5 bases, with 16 bases between them. Per the germline V gene, CDR1 is MNHEY and CDR2 is SMNVEV (reference sequence). The CDR3 here is CASSFHGGGSTEAFF. CDR3 nucleotides: TGTGCCAGCAGTTTTCACGGAGGGGGAAGTACTGAAGCTTTCTTT.

The chain's CDR3 is CASGQNVLVGTEAFF. The CDR3 coding sequence is TGTGCCAGCGGCCAAAACGTGCTTGTTGGCACTGAAGCTTTCTTT. The chain recombines TRBV7-2 with TRBJ1-1; D unresolved. This CDR3 comprises 15 residues. Trimming removed 8 bases from V and 4 bases from J, with 20 bases in between. Germline loops: CDR1 SGHTA, CDR2 FQGNSA.

There are many counts of this clonotype. The J gene is TRBJ2-3, the V gene TRBV7-2; a weak D match, TRBD2 (5 bases). The CDR3 runs 20 residues. The V gene's germline CDR1 is SGHTA and CDR2 FQGNSA. V was trimmed by 1 base and J by 4 bases, leaving 27 bases between them. CDR3 nucleotide sequence: TGTGCCAGCAGCTTAGATAAGCTCCGAGGGCCAATCCTTAGGTCAGATACGCAGTATTTT. Protein: CASSLDKLRGPILRSDTQYF.